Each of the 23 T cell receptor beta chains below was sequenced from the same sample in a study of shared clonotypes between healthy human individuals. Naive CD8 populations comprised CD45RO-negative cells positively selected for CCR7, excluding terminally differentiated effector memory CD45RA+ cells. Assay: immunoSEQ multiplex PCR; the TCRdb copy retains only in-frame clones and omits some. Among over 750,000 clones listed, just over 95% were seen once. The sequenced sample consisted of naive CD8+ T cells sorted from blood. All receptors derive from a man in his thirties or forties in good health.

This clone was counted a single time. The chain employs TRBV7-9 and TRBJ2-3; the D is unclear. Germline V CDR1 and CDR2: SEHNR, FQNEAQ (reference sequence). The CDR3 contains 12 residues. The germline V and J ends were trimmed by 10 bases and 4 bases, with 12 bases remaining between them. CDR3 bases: TGTGCCATCGGCCCCGGGCCAGATACGCAGTATTTT. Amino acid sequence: CAIGPGPDTQYF.

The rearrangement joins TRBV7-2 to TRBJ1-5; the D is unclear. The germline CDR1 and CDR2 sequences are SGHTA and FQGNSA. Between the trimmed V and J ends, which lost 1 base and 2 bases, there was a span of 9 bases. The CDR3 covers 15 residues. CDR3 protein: CASSLDGRGNQPQHF. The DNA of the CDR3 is TGTGCCAGCAGCTTAGACGGTAGGGGCAATCAGCCCCAGCATTTT.

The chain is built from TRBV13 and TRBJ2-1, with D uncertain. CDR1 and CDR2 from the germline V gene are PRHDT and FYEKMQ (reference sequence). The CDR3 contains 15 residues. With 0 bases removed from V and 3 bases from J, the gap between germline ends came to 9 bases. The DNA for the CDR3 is TGTGCCAGCAGCTTAGGCGTTAGAGGCTACAATGAGCAGTTCTTC. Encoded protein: CASSLGVRGYNEQFF.

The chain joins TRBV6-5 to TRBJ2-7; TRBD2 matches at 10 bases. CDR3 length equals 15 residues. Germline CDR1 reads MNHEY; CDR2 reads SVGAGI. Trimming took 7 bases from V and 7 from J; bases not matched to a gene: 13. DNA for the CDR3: TGTGCCAGCAACCCCTCCCTAGCGGGAGTGGGGGAGCAGTACTTC. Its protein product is CASNPSLAGVGEQYF.

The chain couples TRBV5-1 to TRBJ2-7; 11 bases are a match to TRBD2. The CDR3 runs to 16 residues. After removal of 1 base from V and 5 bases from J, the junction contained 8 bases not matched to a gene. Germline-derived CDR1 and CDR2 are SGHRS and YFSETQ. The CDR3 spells CASSLSMGLAVHEQYF. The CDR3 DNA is TGCGCCAGCAGCTTGTCGATGGGACTAGCGGTCCACGAGCAGTACTTC.

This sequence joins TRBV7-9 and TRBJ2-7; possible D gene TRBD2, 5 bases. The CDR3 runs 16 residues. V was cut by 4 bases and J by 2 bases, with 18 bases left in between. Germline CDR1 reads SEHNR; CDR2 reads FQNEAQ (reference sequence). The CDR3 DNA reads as TGTGCCAGCAGCTCACCCAGAGGGCGGAACCCCTACGAGCAGTACTTC. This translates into CASSSPRGRNPYEQYF.

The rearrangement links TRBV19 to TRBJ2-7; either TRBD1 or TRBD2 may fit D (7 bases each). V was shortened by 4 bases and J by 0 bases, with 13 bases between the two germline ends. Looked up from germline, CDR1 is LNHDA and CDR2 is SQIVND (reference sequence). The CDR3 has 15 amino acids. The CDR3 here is CASSKDRDYSYEQYF. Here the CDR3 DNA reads TGTGCCAGTAGTAAAGACAGGGACTACTCCTACGAGCAGTACTTC. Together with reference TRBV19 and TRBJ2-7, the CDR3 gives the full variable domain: DGGITQSPKYLFRKEGQNVTLSCEQNLNHDAMYWYRQDPGQGLRLIYYSQIVNDFQKGDIAEGYSVSREKKESFPLTVTSAQKNPTAFYLCASSKDRDYSYEQYFGPGTRLTVT.

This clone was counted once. CDR3 coding DNA: TGTGCCACCTGGAGCCTCTCCTACAATGAGCAGTTCTTC. Its translation is CATWSLSYNEQFF. This chain uses TRBV27 with TRBJ2-1; D unresolved. The V gene lost 10 bases and the J gene lost 0 bases, with 10 bases spanning the gap. The CDR3 has 13 residues. Germline assignment: CDR1 MNHEY and CDR2 SMNVEV (reference sequence).

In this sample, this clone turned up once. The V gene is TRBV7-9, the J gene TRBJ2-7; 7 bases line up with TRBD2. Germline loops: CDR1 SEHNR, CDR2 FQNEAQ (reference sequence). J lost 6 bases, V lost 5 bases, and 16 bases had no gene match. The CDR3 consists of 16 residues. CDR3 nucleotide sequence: TGTGCCAGCAGCCCAAGCGAGGGGCTAGCGGTTCGCGAGCAGTACTTC. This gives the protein CASSPSEGLAVREQYF.

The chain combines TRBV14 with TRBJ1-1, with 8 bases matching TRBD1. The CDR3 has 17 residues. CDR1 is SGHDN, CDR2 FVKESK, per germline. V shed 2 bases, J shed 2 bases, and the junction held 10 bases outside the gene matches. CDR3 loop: CASSQISQGVINTEAFF. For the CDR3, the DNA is TGTGCCAGCAGCCAAATTTCACAGGGGGTCATTAACACTGAAGCTTTCTTT.

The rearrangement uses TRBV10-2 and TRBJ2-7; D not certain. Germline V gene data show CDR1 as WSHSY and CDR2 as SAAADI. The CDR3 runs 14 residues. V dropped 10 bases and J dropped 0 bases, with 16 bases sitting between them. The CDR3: CATQLRHSSYEQYF. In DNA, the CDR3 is TGCGCCACACAACTACGCCACAGCTCCTACGAGCAGTACTTC.

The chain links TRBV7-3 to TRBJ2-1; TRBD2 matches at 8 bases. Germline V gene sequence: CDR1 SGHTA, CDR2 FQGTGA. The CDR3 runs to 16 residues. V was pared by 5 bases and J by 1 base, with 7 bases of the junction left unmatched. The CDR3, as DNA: TGTGCCAGCAGCCTCGAAGCGGGAGCTTCCTACAATGAGCAGTTCTTC. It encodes CASSLEAGASYNEQFF.

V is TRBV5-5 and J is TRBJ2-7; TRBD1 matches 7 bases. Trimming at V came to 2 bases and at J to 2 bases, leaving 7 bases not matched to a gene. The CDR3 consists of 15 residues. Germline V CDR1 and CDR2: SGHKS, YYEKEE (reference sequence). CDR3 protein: CASSFRDRVTYEQYF. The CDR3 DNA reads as TGTGCCAGCAGCTTCAGGGACAGAGTTACCTACGAGCAGTACTTC. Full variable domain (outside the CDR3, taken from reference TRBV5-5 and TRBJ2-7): DAGVTQSPTHLIKTRGQQVTLRCSPISGHKSVSWYQQVLGQGPQFIFQYYEKEERGRGNFPDRFSARQFPNYSSELNVNALLLGDSALYLCASSFRDRVTYEQYFGPGTRLTVT.

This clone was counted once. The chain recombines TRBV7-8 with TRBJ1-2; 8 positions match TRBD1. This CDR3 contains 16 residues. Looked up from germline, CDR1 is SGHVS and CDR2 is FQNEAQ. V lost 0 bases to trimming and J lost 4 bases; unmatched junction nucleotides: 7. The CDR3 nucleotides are TGTGCCAGCAGCTTAGCCTCGGACAGGGCCTCCTATGGCTACACCTTC. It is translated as CASSLASDRASYGYTF.

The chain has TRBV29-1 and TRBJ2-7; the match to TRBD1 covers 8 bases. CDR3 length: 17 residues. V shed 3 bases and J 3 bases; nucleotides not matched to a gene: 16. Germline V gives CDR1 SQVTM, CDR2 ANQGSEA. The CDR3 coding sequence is TGCAGCGTTGAGATAATTGGCATTGGACAGGGTTTCTACGAGCAGTACTTC. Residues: CSVEIIGIGQGFYEQYF.

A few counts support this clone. The CDR3 DNA follows: TGTGCCAGCAGCCAAGAGAACACTGAAGCTTTCTTT. Translation: CASSQENTEAFF. The chain has TRBV11-2 and TRBJ1-1; D call uncertain. CDR1 and CDR2 (germline): SGHAT, FQNNGV. V was trimmed by 5 bases and J by 1 base, leaving 5 bases between them. The CDR3 extends over 12 amino acids.

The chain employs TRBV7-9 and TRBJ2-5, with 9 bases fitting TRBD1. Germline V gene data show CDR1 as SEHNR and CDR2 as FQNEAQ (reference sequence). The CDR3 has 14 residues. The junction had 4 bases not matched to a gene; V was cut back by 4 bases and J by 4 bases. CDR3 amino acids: CASSSGQGIETQYF. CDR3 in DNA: TGTGCCAGCAGCTCCGGACAGGGGATAGAGACCCAGTACTTC. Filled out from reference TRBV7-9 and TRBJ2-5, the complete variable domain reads DTGVSQNPRHKITKRGQNVTFRCDPISEHNRLYWYRQTLGQGPEFLTYFQNEAQLEKSRLLSDRFSAERPKGSFSTLEIQRTEQGDSAMYLCASSSGQGIETQYFGPGTRLLVL.

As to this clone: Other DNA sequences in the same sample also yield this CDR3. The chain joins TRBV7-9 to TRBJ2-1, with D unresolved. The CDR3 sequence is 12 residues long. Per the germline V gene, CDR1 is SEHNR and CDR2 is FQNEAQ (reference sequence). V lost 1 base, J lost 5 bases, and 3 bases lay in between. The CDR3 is CASSLGNNEQFF. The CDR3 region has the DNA TGTGCCAGCAGCTTAGGGAACAATGAGCAGTTCTTC.

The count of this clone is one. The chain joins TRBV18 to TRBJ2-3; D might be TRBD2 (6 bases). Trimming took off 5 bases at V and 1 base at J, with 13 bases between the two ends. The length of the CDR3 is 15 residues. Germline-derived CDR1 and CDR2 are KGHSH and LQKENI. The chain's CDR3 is CASSKPGLGTDTQYF. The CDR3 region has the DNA TGTGCCAGCTCAAAACCGGGACTTGGCACAGATACGCAGTATTTT.

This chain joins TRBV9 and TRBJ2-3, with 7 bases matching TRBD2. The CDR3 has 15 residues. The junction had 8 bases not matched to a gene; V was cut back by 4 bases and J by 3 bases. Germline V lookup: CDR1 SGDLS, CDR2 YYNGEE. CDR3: CASSPGAGVTDTQYF. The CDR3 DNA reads TGTGCCAGCAGCCCCGGGGCGGGAGTGACAGATACGCAGTATTTT.

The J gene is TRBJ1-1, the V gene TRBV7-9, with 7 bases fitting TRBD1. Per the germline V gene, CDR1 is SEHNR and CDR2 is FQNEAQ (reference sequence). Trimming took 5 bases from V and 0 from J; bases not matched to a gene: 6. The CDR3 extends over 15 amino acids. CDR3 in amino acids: CASSPPDRVNTEAFF. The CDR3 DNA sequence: TGTGCCAGCAGCCCCCCCGACAGGGTGAACACTGAAGCTTTCTTT.

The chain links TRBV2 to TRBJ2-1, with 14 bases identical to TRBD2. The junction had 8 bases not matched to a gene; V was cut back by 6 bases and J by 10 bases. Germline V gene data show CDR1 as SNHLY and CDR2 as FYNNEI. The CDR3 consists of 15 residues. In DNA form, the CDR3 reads TGTGCCAGCAGACGGGGACTAGCGGGAGACGACGAGCAGTTCTTC. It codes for CASRRGLAGDDEQFF.

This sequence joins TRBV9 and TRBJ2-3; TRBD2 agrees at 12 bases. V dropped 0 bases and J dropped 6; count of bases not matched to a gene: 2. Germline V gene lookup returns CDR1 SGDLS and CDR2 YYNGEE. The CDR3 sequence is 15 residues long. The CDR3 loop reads CASSVEGLAGDTQYF. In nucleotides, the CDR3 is TGTGCCAGCAGCGTAGAGGGACTAGCGGGTGATACGCAGTATTTT.